The entry below describes one TCR beta chain. Authors' methods: From reference gene primer amplification, estimates of nucleated cell counts were derived. Method: immunoSEQ multiplex PCR; TCRdb's copy keeps in-frame clones and lacks some. The V and J calls and clone size come from that table; D and trimming were worked out from the DNA. Counted here are 350,000 to 450,000 clones, around 87% occurring once; the ten biggest clones make up 2% to 2.5%. The data originate from a study of blood T cell repertoires in COVID-19. Study as a whole: PBMCs, B-cell-depleted T cells, or T cells were the source of the cDNA or gDNA that made up the material.

The V and J ends lost 7 bases and 1 base respectively, with 11 bases between them. CDR3 length equals 13 residues. Per the germline V gene, CDR1 is MNHEY and CDR2 is SVGAGI. The sequencing input was peripheral blood. The rearrangement links TRBV6-5 to TRBJ2-7; D not resolved. The TCR comes from a woman in her sixties or seventies with COVID-19, enrolled during active disease. In DNA, the CDR3 is TGTGCCAGCACGTTACAGCCATCCTACGAGCAGTACTTC. Translation: CASTLQPSYEQYF.